What follows are 20 T cell receptor beta chains derived from one specimen sequenced in a study of blood T cell repertoires in COVID-19. Repertoires were generated with immunoSEQ multiplex PCR, while TCRdb's copy carries only in-frame clones and drops some. The repertoire has more than 250,000 clones, 70% to 90% of them found once; the top ten carry over 5%. The sample taken for sequencing was peripheral blood. These receptors were obtained from a woman between 50 and 59 years old with COVID-19, enrolled during active disease.

The rearrangement joins TRBV5-1 to TRBJ2-7; maybe TRBD1 (6 bases). Trimming took off 0 bases at V and 5 bases at J, with 12 bases between the two ends. CDR1 SGHRS and CDR2 YFSETQ come from the germline V gene. The CDR3 has 14 amino acids. The CDR3, as DNA: TGCGCCAGCAGCTTGGGACAGGAGTACGACGAGCAGTACTTC. This translates into CASSLGQEYDEQYF.

This chain joins TRBV18 and TRBJ1-1; TRBD1 agrees at 7 bases. Germline-derived CDR1 and CDR2 are KGHSH and LQKENI. With V trimmed by 6 bases and J by 5 bases, 9 bases remained unmatched. The length of the CDR3 is 14 residues. CDR3 bases: TGTGCCAGCTCCCCGAGGGGGCTTATAACTGAAGCTTTCTTT. Translating it yields CASSPRGLITEAFF. The entire variable domain, with the rest obtained from reference TRBV18 and TRBJ1-1, is as follows: NAGVMQNPRHLVRRRGQEARLRCSPMKGHSHVYWYRQLPEEGLKFMVYLQKENIIDESGMPKERFSAEFPKEGPSILRIQQVVRGDSAAYFCASSPRGLITEAFFGQGTRLTVV.

V gene TRBV5-1 combines with J gene TRBJ2-5; 7 bases align to TRBD2. Germline loops: CDR1 SGHRS, CDR2 YFSETQ. After removal of 2 bases from V and 5 bases from J, the junction contained 6 bases not matched to a gene. The CDR3 has 14 amino acids. DNA of the CDR3: TGCGCCAGCAGCTTCGGCTACGGGGGGGAGACCCAGTACTTC. Its translation: CASSFGYGGETQYF.

There are a few counts of this clone. As DNA, the CDR3 is TGTGCTAGTGCCCCGGGACTACTCTACAATGAGCAGTTCTTC. Translating it yields CASAPGLLYNEQFF. This sequence joins TRBV12-5 and TRBJ2-1; 7 nucleotides line up with TRBD2. V dropped 7 bases and J dropped 3; count of bases not matched to a gene: 6. The CDR3 is 14 residues long. Looked up from germline, CDR1 is LGHNT and CDR2 is FRNRAP.

The chain combines TRBV7-2 with TRBJ2-1, with D unresolved. Trimming pared 5 bases from V and 7 bases from J, leaving 3 bases between. The V gene's germline CDR1 is SGHTA and CDR2 FQGNSA. This CDR3 region has 10 residues. The CDR3 nucleotides read TGTGCCAGCAGCATAAATGAGCAGTTCTTC. It specifies CASSINEQFF.

The chain combines TRBV11-2 with TRBJ1-1; D not resolved. This CDR3 comprises 14 residues. Per germline, CDR1 SGHAT and CDR2 FQNNGV. Trimming removed 5 bases at V and 4 bases at J, with 14 bases between. The CDR3 loop reads CASSPMLGSTEAFF. CDR3 nucleotides: TGTGCCAGCAGCCCGATGCTCGGGTCCACTGAAGCTTTCTTT.

The chain links TRBV3-1 (or the pseudogene TRBV3-2) to TRBJ2-1; possibly TRBD2 for D (7 bases). Germline CDR1 and CDR2: LGHDT and YNNKEL (reference sequence). The CDR3 is 16 residues long. Trimming removed 4 bases from V and 10 bases from J, with 23 bases in between. CDR3 sequence reads: CASSLPGGPRTGEQFF. The CDR3 nucleotides read TGTGCCAGCAGCCTACCCGGGGGGCCCAGGACGGGGGAGCAGTTCTTC.

This chain uses TRBV11-3 with TRBJ2-1; 9 bases line up with TRBD2. This CDR3 is built from 17 residues. Unmatched junction bases numbered 8, after V lost 1 base and J lost 4 bases. Germline lookup yields CDR1 SGHNT and CDR2 YENEEA. CDR3 sequence (DNA): TGTGCCAGCAGCTTAGGTGGGCGGGAGGGAGAATACAATGAGCAGTTCTTC. Protein sequence: CASSLGGREGEYNEQFF. The full variable domain, with the rest looked up from reference TRBV11-3 and TRBJ2-1, is EAGVVQSPRYKIIEKKQPVAFWCNPISGHNTLYWYLQNLGQGPELLIRYENEEAVDDSQLPKDRFSAERLKGVDSTLKIQPAELGDSAVYLCASSLGGREGEYNEQFFGPGTRLTVL.

The chain joins TRBV29-1 to TRBJ2-3, with a weak D call TRBD2 (5 bases). CDR1 is SQVTM and CDR2 is ANQGSEA in the germline V gene. The CDR3 is 14 amino acids. With 2 bases removed from V and 4 bases from J, the gap between germline ends came to 13 bases. The CDR3 protein is CSVESGLGADTQYF. The CDR3, as DNA: TGCAGCGTTGAAAGTGGACTCGGCGCAGATACGCAGTATTTT.

J is TRBJ2-7 and V is TRBV4-2, with 8 bases fitting TRBD2. Germline CDR1 and CDR2: LGHNA and YNFKEQ. Trimming cost V 1 base and J 2 bases; bases outside gene matches: 10. The CDR3 covers 17 residues. CDR3 DNA sequence: TGTGCCAGCAGCCAAGGCACGACTAGCGCCTTAGCCTACGAGCAGTACTTC. Translation gives CASSQGTTSALAYEQYF.

The V call is TRBV19, the J call TRBJ2-1, with a weak D call TRBD2 (6 bases). Germline CDR1 and CDR2: LNHDA and SQIVND (reference sequence). CDR3 length equals 15 residues. With 5 bases removed from V and 7 bases from J, the gap between germline ends came to 18 bases. CDR3 DNA: TGTGCCAGTAGTCCGGCCCCCCCTAGCGCGAATGAGCAGTTCTTC. It is translated as CASSPAPPSANEQFF.

This chain links TRBV15 with TRBJ1-2; 7 bases fit TRBD1. CDR1 and CDR2 (germline): LNHNV, YYDKDF (reference sequence). J lost 0 bases, V lost 1 base, and 11 bases had no gene match. CDR3 length: 18 amino acids. The DNA for the CDR3 is TGTGCCACCAGCAGAGCAAAAGGGGGCGGGAGGGCTAACTATGGCTACACCTTC. Translation gives CATSRAKGGGRANYGYTF. The full variable domain, in which reference TRBV15 and TRBJ1-2 provide the parts outside the CDR3, is DAMVIQNPRYQVTQFGKPVTLSCSQTLNHNVMYWYQQKSSQAPKLLFHYYDKDFNNEADTPDNFQSRRPNTSFCFLDIRSPGLGDTAMYLCATSRAKGGGRANYGYTFGSGTRLTVV.

This chain uses TRBV24-1 with TRBJ2-5, with 9 nucleotides matching TRBD1. The CDR3 is 15 residues long. Germline V gene lookup returns CDR1 KGHDR and CDR2 SFDVKD. The V segment lost 4 bases and the J segment 5 bases; nucleotides outside the gene matches: 7. This CDR3 reads CATSDGTGGEETQYF. Here the CDR3 DNA reads TGTGCCACCAGTGACGGTACAGGGGGCGAGGAGACCCAGTACTTC.

This chain joins TRBV19 and TRBJ1-6; 8 nucleotides match TRBD1. The ends lost 6 bases at V and 7 bases at J; junction bases unmatched: 5. Germline CDR1 and CDR2: LNHDA and SQIVND (reference sequence). The CDR3 spans 14 residues. CDR3 in amino acids: CASRTTGGNSPLHF. Written as DNA, the CDR3 is TGTGCCAGTAGGACCACAGGGGGAAATTCACCCCTCCACTTT.

This chain connects TRBV19 to TRBJ2-7, with D possibly matching TRBD2 (5 bases). From germline, CDR1 is LNHDA and CDR2 SQIVND (reference sequence). V was trimmed by 0 bases and J by 2 bases, leaving 5 bases between them. This CDR3 region has 13 residues. The CDR3 sequence: CASSIELAYEQYF. The CDR3 DNA sequence: TGTGCCAGTAGTATAGAACTAGCCTACGAGCAGTACTTC. Variable domain in full (rest from reference TRBV19 and TRBJ2-7): DGGITQSPKYLFRKEGQNVTLSCEQNLNHDAMYWYRQDPGQGLRLIYYSQIVNDFQKGDIAEGYSVSREKKESFPLTVTSAQKNPTAFYLCASSIELAYEQYFGPGTRLTVT.

The rearrangement uses TRBV19 and TRBJ2-1; D perhaps matches TRBD2 (5 bases). V dropped 4 bases and J dropped 7 bases, with 11 bases sitting between them. Germline V gene sequence: CDR1 LNHDA, CDR2 SQIVND (reference sequence). The CDR3 has 13 amino acids. The CDR3 region is CASSTDLPNEQFF. The CDR3 nucleotides are TGTGCCAGTAGTACGGACTTGCCAAATGAGCAGTTCTTC.

This sequence joins TRBV5-6 and TRBJ2-5, with D unclear. Trimming removed 1 base from V and 3 bases from J, with 7 bases in between. Per the germline V gene, CDR1 is SGHDT and CDR2 is YYEEEE. The CDR3 extends over 13 amino acids. DNA of the CDR3: TGTGCCAGCAGCTTGACCAGGAAAGAGACCCAGTACTTC. Translation: CASSLTRKETQYF.

The chain combines TRBV7-2 with TRBJ2-1; 10 nucleotides agree with TRBD2. Trimming removed 4 bases from V and 0 bases from J; junction bases left unmatched: 18. The CDR3 covers 21 residues. Germline CDR1 is SGHTA and CDR2 is FQGNSA. The CDR3 region has the DNA TGTGCCAGCAGCTCAGCGGGAGGGCCCTCGAGTGGTAGTGTCTCCTACAATGAGCAGTTCTTC. Protein: CASSSAGGPSSGSVSYNEQFF.

V and J are TRBV11-2 and TRBJ2-1, with D possibly matching TRBD1 (5 bases). This CDR3 is 13 amino acids long. Germline lookup yields CDR1 SGHAT and CDR2 FQNNGV. V lost 1 base and J 5 bases, leaving 6 bases between the germline ends. The CDR3 region is CASSLGQNNEQFF. In DNA, the CDR3 is TGTGCCAGCAGCTTAGGACAGAACAATGAGCAGTTCTTC.

The rearrangement uses TRBV7-9 and TRBJ1-2, with a weak D call TRBD1 (6 bases). The V and J ends lost 5 bases and 8 bases respectively, with 18 bases between them. This CDR3 has 14 amino acids. Looked up from germline, CDR1 is SEHNR and CDR2 is FQNEAQ (reference sequence). The CDR3, as DNA: TGTGCCAGCAGCCCAGGACAGCCTCAGAGGGGCTACACCTTC. Translation gives CASSPGQPQRGYTF.